The following is a TCR beta chain sequence with its context. The table came from immunoSEQ multiplex PCR; TCRdb's copy has only in-frame clones and leaves some out. The table lists roughly 300,000 clones, roughly 85% of them singletons. Germline-derived CDR1 and CDR2 are SGHNT and YYREEE (reference sequence). Trimming at V came to 3 bases and at J to 3 bases, leaving 8 bases not matched to a gene. The CDR3 covers 15 residues. This entry is derived from a study of blood T cell repertoires in COVID-19. This receptor was obtained from a human donor in a cohort sampled during active COVID-19. The sequenced material came from peripheral blood. The chain has TRBV5-4 and TRBJ1-1; 7 bases map to TRBD1. The CDR3 loop is CASSWLQGRYTEAFF. CDR3 nucleotide sequence: TGTGCCAGCAGCTGGCTACAGGGGCGGTACACTGAAGCTTTCTTT.